This T cell receptor (beta chain) was found in a study of cytomegalovirus exposure and HLA in healthy donors. The donors were part of the roughly 130-subject validation cohort, which stood apart from the roughly 640-subject first cohort. General observations from the study: In vitro work confirmed that three CMV-associated chains recognize CMV antigens.

Per the germline V gene, CDR1 is MDHEN and CDR2 is SYDVKM. The CDR3 consists of 15 residues. V lost 6 bases and J 5 bases, leaving 16 bases between the germline ends. This clone was recorded once. Its antigen is undetermined. Profiling relied on immunoSEQ multiplex PCR, and the TCRdb table lists in-frame clones only, not all of them. This table has 50,000 to 65,000 clones, almost 97% appearing once. The chain couples TRBV28 to TRBJ1-4; D may be TRBD1 (5 bases). The material sequenced was PBMCs. The TCR comes from a woman aged 18-35 years in good health and CMV-seronegative. For the CDR3, the DNA is TGTGCCAGCAGCACCCATGGGGGGGGAAATGAAAAACTGTTTTTT. This sequence encodes CASSTHGGGNEKLFF.